This T cell receptor (beta chain) was captured in a study of beta chain features in type 1 diabetes. Every bit of the isolated RNA underwent reverse transcription, so sequencing read expressed TCRB transcripts. An average of approximately 4 million reads was obtained for naive, central memory and regulatory T cell samples. Profiling relied on immunoSEQ multiplex PCR, and the TCRdb table lists in-frame clones only, not all of them. The sample yields about 140,000 clones, around 7% seen once. The sample holds a few counts of this clone. Its antigen is undetermined. General observations from the study: Type 1 diabetes patients showed a moderate but significant shortening of TCRB CDR3s in all four CD4+ subsets.

CDR1 is LNHDA, CDR2 SQIVND, per germline (reference sequence). This CDR3 spans 14 amino acids. Trimming took 1 base from V and 2 from J, leaving 9 bases between them. Sorting with CD45RO/CCR7/CD25/CD127/CD95/CD27 yielded naive, central memory, regulatory and stem-like memory CD4+ cells. Purities over 98% were achieved in all sorted populations. This TCR was recovered from a woman in her twenties or thirties in good health. The chain combines TRBV19 with TRBJ2-7; tentative D call: TRBD2 (6 bases). The sample comprised central memory CD4+ T cells from blood. The CDR3 DNA reads as TGTGCCAGTAGTATAGGGCGGGGAACCTACGAGCAGTACTTC. Amino acids: CASSIGRGTYEQYF.